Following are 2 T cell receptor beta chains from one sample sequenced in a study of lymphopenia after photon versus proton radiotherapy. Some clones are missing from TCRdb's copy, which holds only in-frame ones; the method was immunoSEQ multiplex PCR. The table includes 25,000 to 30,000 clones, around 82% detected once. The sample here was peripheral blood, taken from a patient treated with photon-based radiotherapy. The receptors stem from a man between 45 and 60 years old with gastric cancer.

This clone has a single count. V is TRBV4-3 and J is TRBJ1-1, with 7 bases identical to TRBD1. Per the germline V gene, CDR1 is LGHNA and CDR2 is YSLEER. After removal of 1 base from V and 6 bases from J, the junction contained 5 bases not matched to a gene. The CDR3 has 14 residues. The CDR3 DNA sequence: TGCGCCAGCAGCCAAGGACAGGGCATCTCTGAAGCTTTCTTT. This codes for CASSQGQGISEAFF.

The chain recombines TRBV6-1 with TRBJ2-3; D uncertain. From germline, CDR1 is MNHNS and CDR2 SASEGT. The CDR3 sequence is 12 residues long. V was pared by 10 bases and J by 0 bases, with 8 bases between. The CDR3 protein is CATASSTDTQYF. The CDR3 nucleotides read TGTGCCACAGCATCTAGCACAGATACGCAGTATTTT.